These T cell receptor beta chains were read from a single sample in a study of post-analysis software for immune sequencing data. TCRdb re-analysed the PCR reads in MiXCR, keeping a single row per CDR3 protein. The data show roughly 540,000 distinct CDR3 sequences, with less than 40% seen just once and under 7% held by the top ten. Material: blood. Every receptor here comes from a girl between 2 and 17 years old with multiple sclerosis. The CDR3 runs from the conserved cysteine through the conserved F or W. A D gene is named only where the DNA matches it firmly. Some rows have no size entry. The others give once, few or many, or a class for an expanded clone.

CATRSALPAGELFF | TGTGCCACCCGGTCCGCTTTACCCGCCGGGGAGCTGTTTTTT | TRBV27 | - | TRBJ2-2 | -
CASSFVAGNEKLFF | TGTGCCAGCAGCTTTGTGGCAGGGAATGAAAAACTGTTTTTT | TRBV7-9 | - | TRBJ1-4 | -
CASSLRTGMRDYEQYF | TGTGCCAGCAGCCTCCGGACAGGGATGAGGGACTACGAGCAGTACTTC | TRBV4-2 | - | TRBJ2-7 | TRBD1
CASSPAAGGYGYTF | TGTGCCAGCAGTCCGGCAGCGGGGGGCTATGGCTACACCTTC | TRBV6-6 | - | TRBJ1-2 | -
CASSTNRGRRETQYF | TGTGCCAGCAGCACAAACAGGGGGCGTCGGGAGACCCAGTACTTC | TRBV7-6 | - | TRBJ2-5 | TRBD1
CASSLLIAGNTGELFF | TGCGCCAGCAGCTTGTTGATAGCGGGGAACACCGGGGAGCTGTTTTTT | TRBV5-1 | - | TRBJ2-2 | TRBD2
CAISESAGSGANVLTF | TGTGCCATCAGTGAGTCGGCGGGCTCTGGGGCCAACGTCCTGACTTTC | TRBV10-3 | few | TRBJ2-6 | -
CASSQQTGGKTQYF | TGTGCCAGCAGCCAGCAAACAGGGGGTAAGACCCAGTACTTC | TRBV3-1 | few | TRBJ2-5 | TRBD1
CASSTTSGGVRTDTQYF | TGCGCCAGCAGCACGACTAGCGGGGGGGTGCGGACAGATACGCAGTATTTT | TRBV5-1 | few | TRBJ2-3 | TRBD2
CASSYGQGANQPQHF | TGTGCCAGCAGTTACGGTCAGGGGGCGAATCAGCCCCAGCATTTT | TRBV6-2/TRBV6-3 | - | TRBJ1-5 | TRBD1
CSARRVGTGLHEQYF | TGCAGTGCTAGGAGGGTTGGGACAGGATTACACGAGCAGTACTTC | TRBV20-1 | - | TRBJ2-7 | TRBD1
CASSTTGGRSGELFF | TGTGCCAGCAGCACAACAGGGGGCCGGTCCGGGGAGCTGTTTTTT | TRBV7-3 | few | TRBJ2-2 | TRBD1
CASSPAGGWRNEQFF | TGTGCCAGCAGTCCAGCGGGGGGATGGCGCAATGAGCAGTTCTTC | TRBV7-9 | - | TRBJ2-1 | TRBD2
CASSFDGTGSDGYTF | TGTGCCAGCAGCTTTGACGGGACAGGGAGTGATGGCTACACCTTC | TRBV7-2 | few | TRBJ1-2 | TRBD1
CSPRGSGETQYF | TGCAGCCCGAGGGGTTCCGGAGAGACCCAGTACTTC | TRBV20-1 | many | TRBJ2-5 | -
CSTSSYNEQYF | TGCAGCACGAGCTCCTACAATGAGCAGTACTTC | TRBV29-1 | - | TRBJ2-7 | -
CASSLGFDNQPQHF | TGTGCCAGCAGTTTGGGATTTGACAATCAGCCCCAGCATTTT | TRBV12-3/TRBV12-4 | few | TRBJ1-5 | -
CASSSSGGNEQFF | TGTGCCAGCAGTTCTAGCGGGGGCAATGAGCAGTTCTTC | TRBV12-3/TRBV12-4 | few | TRBJ2-1 | TRBD2
CASSQDLTGPAYNSPLHF | TGTGCCAGCAGCCAAGATCTTACCGGACCAGCCTATAATTCACCCCTCCACTTT | TRBV14 | - | TRBJ1-6 | -
CASSERASPLHF | TGTGCCAGCAGCGAACGGGCATCACCCCTCCACTTT | TRBV5-5 | - | TRBJ1-6 | -
CSDEPDRNTEAFF | TGCAGCGATGAGCCAGACCGGAACACTGAAGCTTTCTTT | TRBV29-1 | - | TRBJ1-1 | -
CASSLLAGILNTEAFF | TGTGCCAGCAGCTTACTCGCCGGAATTTTGAACACTGAAGCTTTCTTT | TRBV7-2 | - | TRBJ1-1 | -
CASRLSGGGLNEQFF | TGTGCCAGCAGACTTAGCGGGGGAGGGCTCAATGAGCAGTTCTTC | TRBV12-3/TRBV12-4 | - | TRBJ2-1 | TRBD2
CASSPSSGGDEQFF | TGTGCCAGCAGTCCATCTAGCGGGGGGGATGAGCAGTTCTTC | TRBV3-1 | many | TRBJ2-1 | TRBD2
CASSLYGGPYGYTF | TGTGCCAGCAGCTTATACGGCGGACCCTATGGCTACACCTTC | TRBV7-9 | few | TRBJ1-2 | -
CASSARKIVLSGANVLTF | TGTGCCAGCAGTGCCCGGAAGATAGTCCTCTCTGGGGCCAACGTCCTGACTTTC | TRBV27 | - | TRBJ2-6 | -
CASSQKTDSSYNEQFF | TGCGCCAGCAGCCAAAAGACCGACAGCTCCTACAATGAGCAGTTCTTC | TRBV4-1 | - | TRBJ2-1 | -
CASSEEEGSTDTQYF | TGTGCCAGCAGTGAAGAGGAGGGATCCACAGATACGCAGTATTTT | TRBV2 | - | TRBJ2-3 | -